These T cell receptor beta chains were read from a single sample in a study of early stage breast cancer tumors. The table came from immunoSEQ multiplex PCR; TCRdb's copy has only in-frame clones and leaves some out. The sample carries about 24,000 clones, less than 75% recorded once. Sequenced material: breast tumor tissue. Receptors originate from a person between 55 and 69 years old with breast cancer. Each CDR3 is given without its conserved first and last residue. Each record gives: J gene, clone size, V gene, CDR3 protein. Where a row states a size, it is once, few, many or the class of an expanded clone; other rows omit it.

j_gene: TRBJ2-3
abundance: NA
v_gene: TRBV9
CDR3aa: ASSVVPSGSSPTDTQY

j_gene: TRBJ2-7
abundance: NA
v_gene: TRBV15
CDR3aa: ATSGQGARGVEQY

j_gene: TRBJ2-2
abundance: few
v_gene: TRBV6-5
CDR3aa: ASTLGDRETGELF

j_gene: TRBJ1-2
abundance: few
v_gene: TRBV19
CDR3aa: ASSTDQGDYGYT

j_gene: TRBJ2-7
abundance: NA
v_gene: TRBV19
CDR3aa: ASSPQTGGSYEQY

j_gene: TRBJ2-3
abundance: NA
v_gene: TRBV5-4
CDR3aa: ASSLLAGDADTQY

j_gene: TRBJ2-6
abundance: NA
v_gene: TRBV7-2
CDR3aa: ASSLDREGLAGANVLT

j_gene: TRBJ2-5
abundance: NA
v_gene: TRBV27
CDR3aa: ASRRSETQY

j_gene: TRBJ2-3
abundance: once
v_gene: TRBV21-1
CDR3aa: ATDGRIRDGSTDTQY

j_gene: TRBJ2-1
abundance: NA
v_gene: TRBV18
CDR3aa: ASSPGSGRDNEQF

j_gene: TRBJ1-1
abundance: NA
v_gene: TRBV5-6
CDR3aa: ASSFLGGHGTEAF

j_gene: TRBJ2-3
abundance: NA
v_gene: TRBV5-4
CDR3aa: ASSQGTGADTQY

j_gene: TRBJ1-1
abundance: many
v_gene: TRBV28
CDR3aa: ATLTGWRTEAF

j_gene: TRBJ2-3
abundance: NA
v_gene: TRBV5-1
CDR3aa: ASSPGLAGQGPQY

j_gene: TRBJ2-4
abundance: NA
v_gene: TRBV7-9
CDR3aa: ASGRENIQY

j_gene: TRBJ2-7
abundance: NA
v_gene: TRBV19
CDR3aa: ASSILLAGTYEQY

j_gene: TRBJ2-7
abundance: NA
v_gene: TRBV11-3
CDR3aa: ASSPRTAGSYEQY

j_gene: TRBJ2-2
abundance: NA
v_gene: TRBV7-9
CDR3aa: ASSFNPTGANTGELF

j_gene: TRBJ1-1
abundance: NA
v_gene: TRBV13
CDR3aa: ASSFPDRVEAF

j_gene: TRBJ2-7
abundance: NA
v_gene: TRBV7-2
CDR3aa: ASSATGSFYEQY

j_gene: TRBJ2-5
abundance: NA
v_gene: TRBV30
CDR3aa: AWTGTSGQETQY

j_gene: TRBJ2-7
abundance: NA
v_gene: TRBV11-2
CDR3aa: ASTPTHSYEQY

j_gene: TRBJ2-7
abundance: NA
v_gene: TRBV19
CDR3aa: ASSRDSWSYEQY

j_gene: TRBJ1-1
abundance: once
v_gene: TRBV19
CDR3aa: ASKNQGGAPEAF

j_gene: TRBJ2-1
abundance: NA
v_gene: TRBV6-5
CDR3aa: ASSYISGFINEQF

j_gene: TRBJ2-7
abundance: NA
v_gene: TRBV2
CDR3aa: ASSASPGSSGRSYEQY

j_gene: TRBJ2-7
abundance: once
v_gene: TRBV7-8
CDR3aa: ASSLVGQGFYEQY

j_gene: TRBJ1-5
abundance: NA
v_gene: TRBV5-3
CDR3aa: ASLTGGVGNQPQH

j_gene: TRBJ2-7
abundance: NA
v_gene: TRBV7-8
CDR3aa: ASSLAVWTSGYEQY

j_gene: TRBJ2-1
abundance: NA
v_gene: TRBV2
CDR3aa: ASRGQGPSNEQF

j_gene: TRBJ2-5
abundance: once
v_gene: TRBV19
CDR3aa: ASTRRTGGDQETQY

j_gene: TRBJ1-5
abundance: NA
v_gene: TRBV27
CDR3aa: ASSFRDNQPQH

j_gene: TRBJ2-7
abundance: NA
v_gene: TRBV5-1
CDR3aa: ASSSSGAGYEQY

j_gene: TRBJ2-7
abundance: medium-sized
v_gene: TRBV9
CDR3aa: ASSVGGLADYEQY

j_gene: TRBJ2-1
abundance: NA
v_gene: TRBV27
CDR3aa: ASSDFSPGLAGANEQF

j_gene: TRBJ2-7
abundance: NA
v_gene: TRBV5-6
CDR3aa: ASSLVLGTLYEQY

j_gene: TRBJ2-2
abundance: NA
v_gene: TRBV10-2
CDR3aa: ASSGVGDTGELF

j_gene: TRBJ2-5
abundance: once
v_gene: TRBV18
CDR3aa: ASSPPGAGETQY

j_gene: TRBJ1-2
abundance: NA
v_gene: TRBV4-3
CDR3aa: ASSQDLGGSGYT

j_gene: TRBJ1-5
abundance: NA
v_gene: TRBV6-5
CDR3aa: ASSYGRGVYQPQH

j_gene: TRBJ1-2
abundance: NA
v_gene: TRBV5-6
CDR3aa: ASSLRAGGRYGYT

j_gene: TRBJ2-3
abundance: NA
v_gene: TRBV10-3
CDR3aa: AIRLGLAADTQY

j_gene: TRBJ2-7
abundance: NA
v_gene: TRBV28
CDR3aa: ASSGTGTSSYEQY

j_gene: TRBJ2-7
abundance: NA
v_gene: TRBV4-3
CDR3aa: ASSPSGAGLVHEQY